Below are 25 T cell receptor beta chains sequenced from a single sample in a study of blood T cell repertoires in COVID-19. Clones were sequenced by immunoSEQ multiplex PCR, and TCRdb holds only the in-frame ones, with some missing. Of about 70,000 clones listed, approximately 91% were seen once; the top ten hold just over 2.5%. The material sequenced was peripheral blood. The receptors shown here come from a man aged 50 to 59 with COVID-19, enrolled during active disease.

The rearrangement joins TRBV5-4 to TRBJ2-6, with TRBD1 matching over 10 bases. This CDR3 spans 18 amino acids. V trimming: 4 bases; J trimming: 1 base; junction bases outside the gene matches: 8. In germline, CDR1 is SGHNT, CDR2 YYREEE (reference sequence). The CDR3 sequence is CASSPAGTGVSGANVLTF. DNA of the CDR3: TGTGCCAGCAGCCCGGCCGGGACAGGGGTATCTGGGGCCAACGTCCTGACTTTC. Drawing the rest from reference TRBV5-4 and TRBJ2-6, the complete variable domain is ETGVTQSPTHLIKTRGQQVTLRCSSQSGHNTVSWYQQALGQGPQFIFQYYREEENGRGNFPPRFSGLQFPNYSSELNVNALELDDSALYLCASSPAGTGVSGANVLTFGAGSRLTVL.

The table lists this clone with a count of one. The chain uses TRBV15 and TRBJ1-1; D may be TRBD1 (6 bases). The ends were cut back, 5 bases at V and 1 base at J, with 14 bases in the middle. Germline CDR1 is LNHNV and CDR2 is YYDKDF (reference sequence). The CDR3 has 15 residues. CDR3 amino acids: CATSLERTANTEAFF. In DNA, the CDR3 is TGTGCCACCAGCCTCGAAAGGACAGCGAACACTGAAGCTTTCTTT.

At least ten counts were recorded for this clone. The CDR3 region is CASSEWASGRSGYTF. The CDR3, as DNA: TGTGCCAGCAGTGAATGGGCCTCCGGAAGGTCTGGCTACACCTTC. V usage is TRBV6-1 and J usage is TRBJ1-2, with D unclear. V was cut by 2 bases and J by 7 bases, with 17 bases left in between. The CDR3 contains 15 residues. Looked up from germline, CDR1 is MNHNS and CDR2 is SASEGT.

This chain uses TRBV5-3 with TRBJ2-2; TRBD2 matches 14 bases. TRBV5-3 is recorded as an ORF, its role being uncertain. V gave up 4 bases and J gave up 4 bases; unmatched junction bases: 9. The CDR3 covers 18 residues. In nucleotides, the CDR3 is TGTGCCAGAAGCCTAGAGGGACTAGCGGGAGTACGCACCGGGGAGCTGTTTTTT. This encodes CARSLEGLAGVRTGELFF.

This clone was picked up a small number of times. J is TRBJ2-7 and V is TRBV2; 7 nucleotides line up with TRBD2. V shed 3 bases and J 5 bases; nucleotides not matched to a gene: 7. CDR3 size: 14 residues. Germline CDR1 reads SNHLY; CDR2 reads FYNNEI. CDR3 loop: CASSEKKTSDEQYF. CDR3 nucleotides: TGTGCCAGCAGTGAGAAGAAAACTAGCGACGAGCAGTACTTC. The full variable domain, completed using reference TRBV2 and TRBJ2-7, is EPEVTQTPSHQVTQMGQEVILRCVPISNHLYFYWYRQILGQKVEFLVSFYNNEISEKSEIFDDQFSVERPDGSNFTLKIRSTKLEDSAMYFCASSEKKTSDEQYFGPGTRLTVT.

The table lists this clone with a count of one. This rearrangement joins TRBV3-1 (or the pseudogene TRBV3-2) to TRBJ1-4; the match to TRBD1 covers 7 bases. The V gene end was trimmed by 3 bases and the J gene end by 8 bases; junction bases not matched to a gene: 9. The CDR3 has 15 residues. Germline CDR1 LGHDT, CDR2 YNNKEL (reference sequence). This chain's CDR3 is CASSHRQGTEEKLFF. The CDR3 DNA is TGTGCCAGCAGCCACCGACAGGGAACCGAGGAAAAACTGTTTTTT.

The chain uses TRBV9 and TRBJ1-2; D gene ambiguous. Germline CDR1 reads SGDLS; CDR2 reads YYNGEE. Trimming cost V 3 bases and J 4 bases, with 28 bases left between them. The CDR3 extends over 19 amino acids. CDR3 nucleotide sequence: TGTGCCAGCAGCGCCCTGTCGGTAACCGACACACCCGGGAGCTATGGCTACACCTTC. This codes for CASSALSVTDTPGSYGYTF.

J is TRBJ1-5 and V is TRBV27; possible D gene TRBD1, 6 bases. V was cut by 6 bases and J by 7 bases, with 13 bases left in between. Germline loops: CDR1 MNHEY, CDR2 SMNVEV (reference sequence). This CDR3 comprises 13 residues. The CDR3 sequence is CASSTTGLQPQHF. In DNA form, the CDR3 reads TGTGCCAGCAGCACAACAGGGTTGCAGCCCCAGCATTTT.

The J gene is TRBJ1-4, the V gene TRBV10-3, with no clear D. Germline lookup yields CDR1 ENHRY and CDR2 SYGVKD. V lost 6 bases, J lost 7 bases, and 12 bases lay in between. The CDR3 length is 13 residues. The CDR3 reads CAIRAAGGEKLFF. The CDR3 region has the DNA TGTGCCATCAGAGCGGCAGGAGGTGAAAAACTGTTTTTT.

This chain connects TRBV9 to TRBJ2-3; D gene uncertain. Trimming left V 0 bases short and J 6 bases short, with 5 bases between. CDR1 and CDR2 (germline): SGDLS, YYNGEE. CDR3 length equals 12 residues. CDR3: CASSVAGDTQYF. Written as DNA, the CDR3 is TGTGCCAGCAGCGTAGCCGGTGATACGCAGTATTTT.

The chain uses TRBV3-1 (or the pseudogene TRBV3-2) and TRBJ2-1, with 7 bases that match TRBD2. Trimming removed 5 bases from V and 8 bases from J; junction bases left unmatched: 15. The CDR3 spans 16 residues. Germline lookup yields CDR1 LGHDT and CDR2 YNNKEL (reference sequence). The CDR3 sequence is CASSYFWRERLDEQFF. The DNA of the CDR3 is TGTGCCAGCAGCTATTTCTGGCGGGAGAGGCTGGATGAGCAGTTCTTC.

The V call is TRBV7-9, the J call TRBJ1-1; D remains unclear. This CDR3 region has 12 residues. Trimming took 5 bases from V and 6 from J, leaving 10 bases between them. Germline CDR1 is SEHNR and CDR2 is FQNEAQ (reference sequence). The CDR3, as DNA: TGTGCCAGCAGCGTGGACTATTCTGAAGCTTTCTTT. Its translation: CASSVDYSEAFF.

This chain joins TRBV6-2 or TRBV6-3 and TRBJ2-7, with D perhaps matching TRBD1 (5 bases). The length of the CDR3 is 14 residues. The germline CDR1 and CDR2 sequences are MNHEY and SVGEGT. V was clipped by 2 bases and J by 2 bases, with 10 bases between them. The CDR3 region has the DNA TGTGCCAGCAGTTACGAACAGGACGCCTACGAGCAGTACTTC. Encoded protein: CASSYEQDAYEQYF.

In DNA form, the CDR3 reads TGTGCCAGTACCCGATCCCCCCTCTCTAGCGGGAGCACAGATACGCAGTATTTT. Protein: CASTRSPLSSGSTDTQYF. The rearrangement links TRBV19 to TRBJ2-3; 8 bases line up with TRBD2. Germline CDR1 reads LNHDA; CDR2 reads SQIVND (reference sequence). Germline trimming cut 7 bases from V and 0 bases from J; bases unmatched to any gene: 15. The CDR3 length is 18 residues.

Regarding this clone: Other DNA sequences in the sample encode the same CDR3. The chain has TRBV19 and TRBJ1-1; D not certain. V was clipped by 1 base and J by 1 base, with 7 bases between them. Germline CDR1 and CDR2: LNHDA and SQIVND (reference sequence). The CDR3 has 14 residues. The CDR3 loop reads CASSIVGGNTEAFF. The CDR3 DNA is TGTGCCAGTAGTATAGTTGGAGGGAACACTGAAGCTTTCTTT. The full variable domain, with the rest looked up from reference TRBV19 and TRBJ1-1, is DGGITQSPKYLFRKEGQNVTLSCEQNLNHDAMYWYRQDPGQGLRLIYYSQIVNDFQKGDIAEGYSVSREKKESFPLTVTSAQKNPTAFYLCASSIVGGNTEAFFGQGTRLTVV.

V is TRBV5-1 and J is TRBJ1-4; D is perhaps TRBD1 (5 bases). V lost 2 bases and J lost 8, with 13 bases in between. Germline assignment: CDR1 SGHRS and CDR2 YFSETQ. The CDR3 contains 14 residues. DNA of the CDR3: TGCGCCAGCAGCTTCGGGGCAGGGAGGGAAAAACTGTTTTTT. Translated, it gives CASSFGAGREKLFF.

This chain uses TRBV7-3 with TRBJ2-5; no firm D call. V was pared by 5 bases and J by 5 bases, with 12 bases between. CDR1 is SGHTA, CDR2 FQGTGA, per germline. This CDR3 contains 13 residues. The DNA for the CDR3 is TGTGCCAGCAGCCGGTCCCTACAGGAGACCCAGTACTTC. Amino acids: CASSRSLQETQYF.

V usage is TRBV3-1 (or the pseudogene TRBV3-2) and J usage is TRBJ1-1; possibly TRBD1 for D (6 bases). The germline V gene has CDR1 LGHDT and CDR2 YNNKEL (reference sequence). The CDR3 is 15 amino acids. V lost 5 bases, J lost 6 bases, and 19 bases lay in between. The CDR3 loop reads CASSTPSGGPPEAFF. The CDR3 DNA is TGTGCCAGCAGCACCCCTAGCGGGGGCCCCCCTGAAGCTTTCTTT.

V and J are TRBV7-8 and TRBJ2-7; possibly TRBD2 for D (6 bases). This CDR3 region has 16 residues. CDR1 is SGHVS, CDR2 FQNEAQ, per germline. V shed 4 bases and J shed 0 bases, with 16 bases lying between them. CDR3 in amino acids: CASSSQPGLYSYEQYF. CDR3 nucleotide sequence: TGTGCCAGCAGCTCGCAACCGGGACTTTACTCCTACGAGCAGTACTTC.

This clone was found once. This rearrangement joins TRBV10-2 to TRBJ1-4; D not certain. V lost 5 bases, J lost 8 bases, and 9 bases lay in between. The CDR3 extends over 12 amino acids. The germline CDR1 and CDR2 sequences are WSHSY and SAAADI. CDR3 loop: CASSREGEKLFF. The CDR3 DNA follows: TGCGCCAGCAGTCGAGAGGGAGAAAAACTGTTTTTT.

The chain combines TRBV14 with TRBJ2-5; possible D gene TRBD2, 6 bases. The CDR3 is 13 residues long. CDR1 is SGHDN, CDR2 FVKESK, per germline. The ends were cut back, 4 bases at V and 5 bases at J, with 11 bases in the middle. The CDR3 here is CASSRGREETQYF. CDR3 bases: TGTGCCAGCAGCCGGGGACGGGAGGAGACCCAGTACTTC. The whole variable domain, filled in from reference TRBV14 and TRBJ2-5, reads EAGVTQFPSHSVIEKGQTVTLRCDPISGHDNLYWYRRVMGKEIKFLLHFVKESKQDESGMPNNRFLAERTGGTYSTLKVQPAELEDSGVYFCASSRGREETQYFGPGTRLLVL.

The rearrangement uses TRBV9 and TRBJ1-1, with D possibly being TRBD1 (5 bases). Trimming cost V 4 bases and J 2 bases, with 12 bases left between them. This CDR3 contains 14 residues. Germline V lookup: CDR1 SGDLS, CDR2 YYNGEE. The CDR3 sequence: CASSPLGGNTEAFF. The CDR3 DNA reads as TGTGCCAGCAGCCCCCTGGGGGGAAACACTGAAGCTTTCTTT.

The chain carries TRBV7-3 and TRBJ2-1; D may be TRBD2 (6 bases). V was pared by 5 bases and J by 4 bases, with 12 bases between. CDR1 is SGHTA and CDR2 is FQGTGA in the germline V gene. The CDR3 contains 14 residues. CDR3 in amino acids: CASSPTGVYNEQFF. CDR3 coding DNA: TGTGCCAGCAGCCCAACGGGAGTTTACAATGAGCAGTTCTTC. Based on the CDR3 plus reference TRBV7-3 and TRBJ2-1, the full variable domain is GAGVSQTPSNKVTEKGKYVELRCDPISGHTALYWYRQSLGQGPEFLIYFQGTGAADDSGLPNDRFFAVRPEGSVSTLKIQRTERGDSAVYLCASSPTGVYNEQFFGPGTRLTVL.

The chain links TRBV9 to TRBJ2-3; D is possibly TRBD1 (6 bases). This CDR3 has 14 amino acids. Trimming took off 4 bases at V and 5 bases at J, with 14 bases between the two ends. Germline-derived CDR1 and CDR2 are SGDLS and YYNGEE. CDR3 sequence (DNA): TGTGCCAGCAGCCTACCACAGGGTGGAGATACGCAGTATTTT. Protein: CASSLPQGGDTQYF. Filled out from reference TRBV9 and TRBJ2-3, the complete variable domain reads DSGVTQTPKHLITATGQRVTLRCSPRSGDLSVYWYQQSLDQGLQFLIQYYNGEERAKGNILERFSAQQFPDLHSELNLSSLELGDSALYFCASSLPQGGDTQYFGPGTRLTVL.

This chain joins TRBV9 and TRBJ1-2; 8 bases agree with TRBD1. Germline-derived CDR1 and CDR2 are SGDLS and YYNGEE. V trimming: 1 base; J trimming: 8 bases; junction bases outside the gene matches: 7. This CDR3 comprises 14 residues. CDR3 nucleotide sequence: TGTGCCAGCAGCGTATCGGGACAGGCCGGAGGCTACACCTTC. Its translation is CASSVSGQAGGYTF.